The present entry profiles one T cell receptor beta chain with its context. Its antigen is not known. The CDR3 is 14 residues long. V shed 2 bases, J shed 5 bases, and the junction held 6 bases outside the gene matches. CDR1 is DFQATT and CDR2 is SNEGSKA in the germline V gene (reference sequence). A lack of ophthalmopathy progression within 18 months defined stable Graves' hyperthyroidism. With a duration under 2 months, the hyperthyroidism was newly diagnosed in patients aged 18 to 65. TCR beta CDR3 sequences were amplified from RNA transcripts. The TCR CDR3 was amplified in a first-round RT-PCR using the HTBI primer set. Each CDR3 protein gets one entry after TCRdb re-called the multiplex PCR reads with MiXCR. This sample yields fewer than 600,000 distinct CDR3 sequences, of which around 15% are seen a single time; over 11% belongs to the top ten. The sample belongs to a study of T cells in Graves' hyperthyroidism and ophthalmopathy.

The study's findings and limits: Model-based prediction identified ophthalmopathy a median about 7 months prior to its onset.

The chain links TRBV20-1 to TRBJ1-5; 7 bases map to TRBD1. Sequencing was carried out using blood. The origin of this receptor is a woman between 35 and 50 years old with Graves' hyperthyroidism. The CDR3 DNA reads TGCAGTGCTAGACAGGGGGGGTTCGATCAGCCCCAGCATTTT. Encoded protein: CSARQGGFDQPQHF.